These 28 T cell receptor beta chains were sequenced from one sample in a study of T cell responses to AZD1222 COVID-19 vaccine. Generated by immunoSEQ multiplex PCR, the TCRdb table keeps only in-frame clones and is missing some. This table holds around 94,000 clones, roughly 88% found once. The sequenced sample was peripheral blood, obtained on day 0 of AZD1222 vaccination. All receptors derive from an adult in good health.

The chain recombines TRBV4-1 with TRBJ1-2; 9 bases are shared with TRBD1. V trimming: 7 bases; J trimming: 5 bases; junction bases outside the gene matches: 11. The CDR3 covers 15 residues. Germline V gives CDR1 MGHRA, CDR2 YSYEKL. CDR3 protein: CASKIGQGLEYGYTF. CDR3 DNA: TGCGCCAGCAAAATTGGACAGGGGCTGGAATATGGCTACACCTTC.

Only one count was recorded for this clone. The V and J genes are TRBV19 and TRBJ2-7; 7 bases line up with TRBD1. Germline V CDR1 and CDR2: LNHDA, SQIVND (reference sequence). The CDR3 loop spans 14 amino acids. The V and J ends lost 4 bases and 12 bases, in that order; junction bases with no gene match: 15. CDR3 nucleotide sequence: TGTGCCAGTAGTACTAAGGGGGACAGTCCAGTGCGGTACTTC. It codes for CASSTKGDSPVRYF. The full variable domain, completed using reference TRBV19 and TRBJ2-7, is DGGITQSPKYLFRKEGQNVTLSCEQNLNHDAMYWYRQDPGQGLRLIYYSQIVNDFQKGDIAEGYSVSREKKESFPLTVTSAQKNPTAFYLCASSTKGDSPVRYFGPGTRLTVT.

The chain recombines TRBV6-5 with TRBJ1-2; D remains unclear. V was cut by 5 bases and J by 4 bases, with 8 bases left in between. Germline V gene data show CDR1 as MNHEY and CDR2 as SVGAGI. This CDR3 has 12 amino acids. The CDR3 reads CASSPPGYGYTF. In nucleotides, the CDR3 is TGTGCCAGCAGTCCCCCCGGCTATGGCTACACCTTC.

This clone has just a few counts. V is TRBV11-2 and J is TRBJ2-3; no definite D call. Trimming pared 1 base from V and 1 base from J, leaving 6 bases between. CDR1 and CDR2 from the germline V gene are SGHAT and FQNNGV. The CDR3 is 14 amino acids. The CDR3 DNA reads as TGTGCCAGCAGCTTAGTGGACGGCACAGATACGCAGTATTTT. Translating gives CASSLVDGTDTQYF.

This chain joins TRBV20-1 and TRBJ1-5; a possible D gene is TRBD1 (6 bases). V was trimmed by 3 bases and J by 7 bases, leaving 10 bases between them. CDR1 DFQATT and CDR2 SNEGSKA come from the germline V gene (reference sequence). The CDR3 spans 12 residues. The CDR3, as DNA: TGCAGTGCTAGTGACGGGACACAGCCCCAGCATTTT. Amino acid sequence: CSASDGTQPQHF.

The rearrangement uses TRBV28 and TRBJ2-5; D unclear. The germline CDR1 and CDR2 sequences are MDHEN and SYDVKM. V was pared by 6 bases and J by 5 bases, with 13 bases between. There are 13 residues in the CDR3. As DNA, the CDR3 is TGTGCCAGCAGCCGCCAGGTTGGGGAGACCCAGTACTTC. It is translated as CASSRQVGETQYF.

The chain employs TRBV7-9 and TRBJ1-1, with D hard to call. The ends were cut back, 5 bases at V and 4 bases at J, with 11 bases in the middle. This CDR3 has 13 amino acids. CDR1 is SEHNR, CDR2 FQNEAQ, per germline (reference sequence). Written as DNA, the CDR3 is TGTGCCAGCAGCGACGGCCCGGGCACTGAAGCTTTCTTT. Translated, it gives CASSDGPGTEAFF.

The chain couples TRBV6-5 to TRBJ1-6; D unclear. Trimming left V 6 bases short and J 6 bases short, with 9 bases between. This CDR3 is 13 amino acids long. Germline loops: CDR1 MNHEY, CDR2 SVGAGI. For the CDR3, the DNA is TGTGCCAGCAGGCCAACCCTTAATTCACCCCTCCACTTT. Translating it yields CASRPTLNSPLHF.

CDR3 coding DNA: TGTGCCAGCACTGCAGGGTTAGGGGAAAAACTGTTTTTT. Its protein product is CASTAGLGEKLFF. The chain links TRBV12-3 or TRBV12-4 to TRBJ1-4, with a tentative D call TRBD1 (5 bases). The ends were cut back, 7 bases at V and 8 bases at J, with 14 bases in the middle. The length of the CDR3 is 13 residues.

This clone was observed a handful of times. The CDR3 bases are TGTGCCAGCAGTATCCGGACAGGGTTTAATGAAAAACTGTTTTTT. Its protein is CASSIRTGFNEKLFF. This chain links TRBV27 with TRBJ1-4; 8 bases are a match to TRBD1. V trimming: 5 bases; J trimming: 4 bases; junction bases outside the gene matches: 6. The CDR3 covers 15 residues. CDR1 and CDR2 from the germline V gene are MNHEY and SMNVEV (reference sequence).

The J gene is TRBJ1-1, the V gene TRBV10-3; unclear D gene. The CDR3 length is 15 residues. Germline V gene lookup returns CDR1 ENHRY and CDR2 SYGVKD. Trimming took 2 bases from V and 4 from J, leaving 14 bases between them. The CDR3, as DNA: TGTGCCATCAGTGAGGACCGGGGTTCGGGCACTGAAGCTTTCTTT. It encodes CAISEDRGSGTEAFF.

CDR3 in amino acids: CASSLSSGGNEKLFF. The CDR3 nucleotides are TGTGCCAGCAGCTTAAGTTCAGGGGGCAATGAAAAACTGTTTTTT. V usage is TRBV7-2 and J usage is TRBJ1-4; TRBD1 matches at 8 bases. V lost 2 bases, J lost 5 bases, and 4 bases stayed unmatched. From germline, CDR1 is SGHTA and CDR2 FQGNSA. This CDR3 spans 15 amino acids.

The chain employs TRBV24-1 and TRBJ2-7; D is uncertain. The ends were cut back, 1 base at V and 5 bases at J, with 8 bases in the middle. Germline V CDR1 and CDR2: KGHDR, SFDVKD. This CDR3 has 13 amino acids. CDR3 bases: TGTGCCACCAGTGATTTCCCCGAGGACGAGCAGTACTTC. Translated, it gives CATSDFPEDEQYF.

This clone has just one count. The CDR3 spells CASSPSTQETQYF. The CDR3 nucleotides read TGTGCCAGCTCACCAAGTACCCAAGAGACCCAGTACTTC. This chain links TRBV18 with TRBJ2-5; D uncertain. The CDR3 runs to 13 residues. Looked up from germline, CDR1 is KGHSH and CDR2 is LQKENI. Trimming took off 2 bases at V and 1 base at J, with 5 bases between the two ends.

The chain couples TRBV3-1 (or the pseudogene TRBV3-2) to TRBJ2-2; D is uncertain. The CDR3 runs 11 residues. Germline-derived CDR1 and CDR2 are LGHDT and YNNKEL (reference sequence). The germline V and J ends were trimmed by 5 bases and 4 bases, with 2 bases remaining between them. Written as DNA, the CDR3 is TGTGCCAGCAGCTCCACCGGGGAGCTGTTTTTT. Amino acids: CASSSTGELFF.

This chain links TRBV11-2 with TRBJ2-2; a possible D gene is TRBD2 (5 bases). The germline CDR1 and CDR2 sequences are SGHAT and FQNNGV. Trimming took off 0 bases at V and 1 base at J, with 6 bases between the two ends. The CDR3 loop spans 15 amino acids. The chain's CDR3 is CASSLEGRNTGELFF. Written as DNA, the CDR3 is TGTGCCAGCAGCTTAGAGGGGAGGAACACCGGGGAGCTGTTTTTT.

The chain's CDR3 is CASRAAGLDEQYF. CDR3 sequence (DNA): TGTGCCAGCAGAGCCGCAGGGCTGGACGAGCAGTACTTC. The rearrangement joins TRBV6-5 to TRBJ2-7; the D gene is possibly TRBD1 (5 bases). V was trimmed by 6 bases and J by 5 bases, leaving 14 bases between them. Germline-derived CDR1 and CDR2 are MNHEY and SVGAGI. The CDR3 is made up of 13 amino acids.

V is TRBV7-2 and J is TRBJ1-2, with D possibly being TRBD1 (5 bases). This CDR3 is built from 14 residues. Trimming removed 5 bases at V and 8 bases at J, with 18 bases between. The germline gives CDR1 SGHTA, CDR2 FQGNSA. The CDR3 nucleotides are TGTGCCAGCAGCGGCCGGGACCCGTTATTGGGCTACACCTTC. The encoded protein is CASSGRDPLLGYTF.

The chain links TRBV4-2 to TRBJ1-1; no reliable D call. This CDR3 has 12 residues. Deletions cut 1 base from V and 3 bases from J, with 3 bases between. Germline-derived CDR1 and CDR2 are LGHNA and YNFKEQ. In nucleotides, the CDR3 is TGTGCCAGCAGCCAAGGGGACACTGAAGCTTTCTTT. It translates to CASSQGDTEAFF.

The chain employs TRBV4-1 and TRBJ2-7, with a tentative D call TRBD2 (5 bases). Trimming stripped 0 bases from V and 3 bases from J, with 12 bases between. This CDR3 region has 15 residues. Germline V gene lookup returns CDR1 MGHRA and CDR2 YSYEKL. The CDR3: CASSQDRSSDYEQYF. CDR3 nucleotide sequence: TGCGCCAGCAGCCAAGATCGGAGTAGCGACTACGAGCAGTACTTC.

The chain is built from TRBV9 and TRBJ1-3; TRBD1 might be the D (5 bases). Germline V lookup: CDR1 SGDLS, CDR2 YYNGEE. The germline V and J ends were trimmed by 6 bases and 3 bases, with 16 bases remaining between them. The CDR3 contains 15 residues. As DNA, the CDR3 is TGTGCCAGCACTCCGGGGCAGGGCAATGGAAACACCATATATTTT. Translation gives CASTPGQGNGNTIYF. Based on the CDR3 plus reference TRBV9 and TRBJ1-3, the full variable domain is DSGVTQTPKHLITATGQRVTLRCSPRSGDLSVYWYQQSLDQGLQFLIQYYNGEERAKGNILERFSAQQFPDLHSELNLSSLELGDSALYFCASTPGQGNGNTIYFGEGSWLTVV.

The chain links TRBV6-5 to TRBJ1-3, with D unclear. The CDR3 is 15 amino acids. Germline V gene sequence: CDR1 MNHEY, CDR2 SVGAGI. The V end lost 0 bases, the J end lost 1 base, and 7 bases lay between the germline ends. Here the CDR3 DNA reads TGTGCCAGCAGTTACTCGAGTGGATCTGGAAACACCATATATTTT. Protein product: CASSYSSGSGNTIYF.

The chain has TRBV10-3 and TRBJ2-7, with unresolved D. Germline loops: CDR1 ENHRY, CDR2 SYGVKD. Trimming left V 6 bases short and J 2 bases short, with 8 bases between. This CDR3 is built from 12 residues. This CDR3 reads CAIRGATYEQYF. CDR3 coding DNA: TGTGCCATCAGAGGCGCTACCTACGAGCAGTACTTC.

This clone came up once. CDR3 bases: TGTGCCAGCAGCCCTGCAACCGGGACAGGGACCTACGAGCAGTACTTC. Residues: CASSPATGTGTYEQYF. This chain uses TRBV5-4 with TRBJ2-7; 9 bases fit TRBD1. Trimming removed 4 bases from V and 2 bases from J; junction bases left unmatched: 10. Germline V lookup: CDR1 SGHNT, CDR2 YYREEE (reference sequence). This CDR3 spans 16 amino acids. Variable domain in full (rest from reference TRBV5-4 and TRBJ2-7): ETGVTQSPTHLIKTRGQQVTLRCSSQSGHNTVSWYQQALGQGPQFIFQYYREEENGRGNFPPRFSGLQFPNYSSELNVNALELDDSALYLCASSPATGTGTYEQYFGPGTRLTVT.

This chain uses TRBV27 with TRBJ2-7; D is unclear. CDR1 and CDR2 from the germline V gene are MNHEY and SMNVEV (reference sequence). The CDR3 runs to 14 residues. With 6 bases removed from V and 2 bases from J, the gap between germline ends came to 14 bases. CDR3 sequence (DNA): TGTGCCAGCAGCCTCAGGTGGGGTACCTACGAGCAGTACTTC. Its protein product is CASSLRWGTYEQYF.

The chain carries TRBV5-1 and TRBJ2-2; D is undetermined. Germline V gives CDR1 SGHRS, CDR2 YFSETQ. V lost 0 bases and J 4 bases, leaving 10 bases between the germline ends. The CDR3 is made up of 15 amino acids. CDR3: CASSLAGPGTGELFF. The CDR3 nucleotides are TGCGCCAGCAGCTTGGCTGGCCCCGGCACCGGGGAGCTGTTTTTT.

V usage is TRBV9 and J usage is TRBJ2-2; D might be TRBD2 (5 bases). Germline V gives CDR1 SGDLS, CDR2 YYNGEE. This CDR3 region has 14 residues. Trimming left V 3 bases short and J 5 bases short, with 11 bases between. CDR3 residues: CASSATRGTGELFF. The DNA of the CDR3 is TGTGCCAGCAGCGCCACCCGAGGGACCGGGGAGCTGTTTTTT.

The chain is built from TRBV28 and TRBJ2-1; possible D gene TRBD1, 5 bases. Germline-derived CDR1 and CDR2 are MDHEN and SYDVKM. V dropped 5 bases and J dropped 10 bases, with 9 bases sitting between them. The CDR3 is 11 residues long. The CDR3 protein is CASSPQGEQFF. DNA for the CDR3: TGTGCCAGCAGTCCTCAGGGCGAGCAGTTCTTC.